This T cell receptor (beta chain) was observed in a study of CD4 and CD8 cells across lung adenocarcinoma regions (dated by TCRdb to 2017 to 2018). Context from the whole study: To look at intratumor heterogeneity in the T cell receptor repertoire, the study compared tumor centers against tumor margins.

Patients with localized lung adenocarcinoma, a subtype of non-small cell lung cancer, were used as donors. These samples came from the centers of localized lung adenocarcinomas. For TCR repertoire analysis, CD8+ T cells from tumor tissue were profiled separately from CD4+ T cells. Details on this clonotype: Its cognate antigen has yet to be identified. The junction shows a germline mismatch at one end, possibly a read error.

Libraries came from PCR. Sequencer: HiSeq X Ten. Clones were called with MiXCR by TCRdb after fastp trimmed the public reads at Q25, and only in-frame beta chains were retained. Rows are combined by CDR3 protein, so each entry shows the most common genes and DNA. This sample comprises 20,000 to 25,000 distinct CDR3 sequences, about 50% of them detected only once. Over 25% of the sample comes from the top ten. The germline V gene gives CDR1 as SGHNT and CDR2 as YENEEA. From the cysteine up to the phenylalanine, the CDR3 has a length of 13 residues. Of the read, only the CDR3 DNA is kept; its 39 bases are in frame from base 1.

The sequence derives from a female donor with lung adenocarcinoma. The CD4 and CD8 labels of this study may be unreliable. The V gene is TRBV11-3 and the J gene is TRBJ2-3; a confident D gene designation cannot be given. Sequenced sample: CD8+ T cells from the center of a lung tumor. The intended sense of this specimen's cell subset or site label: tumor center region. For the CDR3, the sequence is CASSLVEKDTQYF. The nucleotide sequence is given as TGTGCCAGCAGCCTCGTAGAGAAAGATACGCAGTACTTT.